Listed here are 22 T cell receptor beta chains from one sample, sequenced in a study of blood T cells in healthy people across ages. Together with a sample-barcoded 5' primer, a J-beta primer mix was included in a second PCR lasting roughly 6 to 12 cycles. TCRdb re-derived calls from the 5' RACE reads in MiXCR, one entry per CDR3 protein. The table lists about 670,000 distinct CDR3 sequences, about 50% of them singletons. Material for sequencing was blood. These receptors were obtained from a woman aged 80 or over in good health.

The genes are TRBV18 and TRBJ1-1, with TRBD1 matching 7 bases. Trimming removed 8 bases from V and 0 bases from J; junction bases left unmatched: 6. The CDR3 sequence is 14 residues long. The germline V gene encodes CDR1 KGHSH and CDR2 LQKENI. The CDR3 spells CASGRTGLNTEAFF. In nucleotides, the CDR3 is TGTGCCAGCGGCCGGACAGGATTGAACACTGAAGCTTTCTTT.

Remarks on this clonotype: This may arise from a read error, as a much more abundant clone is one base away. The CDR3 protein is CASSLVSGGYNEQFF. The CDR3 nucleotides are TGTGCCAGCAGCTTAGTTAGCGGGGGATACAATGAGCAGTTCTTC. The chain uses TRBV7-2 and TRBJ2-1, with 9 bases fitting TRBD2. The CDR3 covers 15 residues. Germline values: CDR1 SGHTA, CDR2 FQGNSA. Trimming at V came to 1 base and at J to 4 bases, leaving 2 bases not matched to a gene.

Many counts were recorded for this clonotype. The chain joins TRBV25-1 to TRBJ2-1; no reliable D call. Germline CDR1 reads MGHDK; CDR2 reads SYGVNS. The CDR3 is 13 residues long. The germline V and J ends were trimmed by 5 bases and 8 bases, with 13 bases remaining between them. The CDR3, as DNA: TGTGCCAGCAGTCAAATAGGATGGGATGAGCAGTTCTTC. Translated: CASSQIGWDEQFF.

V usage is TRBV10-3 and J usage is TRBJ2-7; the match to TRBD2 covers 10 bases. The ends lost 7 bases at V and 5 bases at J; junction bases unmatched: 5. The germline gives CDR1 ENHRY, CDR2 SYGVKD. The CDR3 runs to 13 residues. CDR3 sequence reads: CAIKAGGPNEQYF. For the CDR3, the DNA is TGTGCCATCAAAGCGGGGGGGCCCAACGAGCAGTACTTC.

This clonotype appeared many times. The chain carries TRBV12-3 or TRBV12-4 and TRBJ2-3; D remains unclear. This CDR3 comprises 12 residues. The V end was cut by 2 bases, the J end by 4 bases, with 4 bases between. The CDR3 DNA sequence: TGTGCCAGCAGTTTATCCCCAGATACGCAGTATTTT. As protein: CASSLSPDTQYF.

The rearrangement links TRBV21-1 to TRBJ2-3; the table calls TRBD1, which could not be checked here. TRBV21-1 counts as a pseudogene. CDR3 length equals 16 residues. The chain's CDR3 is CASSPPDRGGTDTQYF. The CDR3 DNA follows: TGTGCCAGCAGCCCCCCGGACAGGGGTGGCACAGATACGCAGTATTTT.

In regard to this clonotype: A single base separates this from a much larger clone, so it may be a read error. The rearrangement joins TRBV5-1 to TRBJ2-1, with D perhaps TRBD2 (5 bases). The CDR3 is 13 residues long. V was pared by 4 bases and J by 10 bases, with 15 bases between. The germline CDR1 and CDR2 sequences are SGHRS and YFSETQ. The CDR3 loop reads CASSPGLSPEQFF. In nucleotides, the CDR3 is TGCGCCAGCAGCCCCGGACTGAGCCCGGAGCAGTTCTTC.

The rearrangement uses TRBV6-1 and TRBJ2-2; D gene unclear. This CDR3 is built from 14 residues. Germline CDR1 is MNHNS and CDR2 is SASEGT. V was clipped by 2 bases and J by 4 bases, with 8 bases between them. For the CDR3, the DNA is TGTGCCAGCAGTGAAATCATCCCCACCGGGGAGCTGTTTTTT. Its protein product is CASSEIIPTGELFF.

This clonotype was counted ten times or more. V usage is TRBV6-6 and J usage is TRBJ1-1; the match to TRBD1 covers 7 bases. The CDR3 has 15 residues. The germline V gene encodes CDR1 MNHNY and CDR2 SVGAGI (reference sequence). V dropped 4 bases and J dropped 4; count of bases not matched to a gene: 9. The CDR3 coding sequence is TGTGCCAGCAGTTCCCGTTACAGGGGATTCACTGAAGCTTTCTTT. As protein: CASSSRYRGFTEAFF.

The chain links TRBV6-4 to TRBJ1-1; D perhaps matches TRBD1 (6 bases). V gave up 2 bases and J gave up 1 base, with 8 bases separating them. This CDR3 is built from 14 residues. Germline V gene data show CDR1 as MRHNA and CDR2 as SNTAGT. CDR3: CASSDADRNTEAFF. The DNA of the CDR3 is TGTGCCAGCAGTGACGCGGACAGGAACACTGAAGCTTTCTTT.

Ten or more counts support this clonotype. This CDR3 reads CASSQEGPYPYTF. Written as DNA, the CDR3 is TGTGCCAGCAGCCAAGAAGGGCCATACCCCTACACCTTC. The V and J genes are TRBV3-1 and TRBJ1-2; D not resolved. V was trimmed by 0 bases and J by 10 bases, leaving 12 bases between them. The CDR3 length is 13 residues. The germline V gene has CDR1 LGHDT and CDR2 YNNKEL (reference sequence).

In its sample, this clonotype was seen a few times. CDR3 loop: CASSLSSSGTLNNSPLHF. CDR3 bases: TGTGCCAGCAGTTTATCATCATCCGGGACGTTAAATAATTCACCCCTCCACTTT. V is TRBV27 and J is TRBJ1-6; possibly TRBD1 for D (5 bases). The V end was cut by 0 bases, the J end by 5 bases, with 17 bases between. Germline loops: CDR1 MNHEY, CDR2 SMNVEV (reference sequence). The CDR3 covers 18 residues.

The genes are TRBV11-2 and TRBJ2-5; TRBD1 agrees at 10 bases. After removal of 0 bases from V and 3 bases from J, the junction contained 1 base not matched to a gene. The CDR3 covers 15 residues. Germline V gene sequence: CDR1 SGHAT, CDR2 FQNNGV. CDR3 sequence: CASSLEGTGEETQYF. CDR3 nucleotide sequence: TGTGCCAGCAGCTTAGAAGGGACAGGGGAAGAGACCCAGTACTTC.

This clonotype was counted at least ten times. The chain combines TRBV4-1 with TRBJ2-1; 8 bases map to TRBD2. CDR3 length: 15 residues. V shed 1 base and J 4 bases; nucleotides not matched to a gene: 3. Germline CDR1 MGHRA, CDR2 YSYEKL. The CDR3 reads CASSQVVAGYNEQFF. In DNA, the CDR3 is TGCGCCAGCAGCCAAGTGGTAGCGGGATACAATGAGCAGTTCTTC.

About this clonotype: A much larger clonotype is one base distant, so this may be a read error. The J gene is TRBJ2-5, the V gene TRBV7-2, with 7 bases that match TRBD2. The length of the CDR3 is 15 residues. V was pared by 3 bases and J by 11 bases, with 15 bases of the junction left unmatched. Germline values: CDR1 SGHTA, CDR2 FQGNSA. The CDR3 DNA reads TGTGCCAGCAGCTTGTTCAGACTAGCAGGCGGTGAGCAGTACTTC. This encodes CASSLFRLAGGEQYF. The variable domain in full, completed from reference TRBV7-2 and TRBJ2-5, reads GAGVSQSPSNKVTEKGKDVELRCDPISGHTALYWYRQSLGQGLEFLIYFQGNSAPDKSGLPSDRFSAERTGGSVSTLTIQRTQQEDSAVYLCASSLFRLAGGEQYFGPGTRLLVL.

This clonotype appeared once. V gene TRBV7-9 combines with J gene TRBJ2-3, with 10 bases matching TRBD1. Germline V lookup: CDR1 SEHNR, CDR2 FQNEAQ (reference sequence). CDR3 length: 15 amino acids. Losses at the gene ends were 4 bases for V and 5 bases for J; bases not matched to a gene: 6. CDR3 in DNA: TGTGCCAGCAGCTCGACAGGGGGCTTCGAAGATACGCAGTATTTT. Translating gives CASSSTGGFEDTQYF.

This clonotype was detected a few times. The rearrangement uses TRBV4-3 and TRBJ1-4, with D possibly TRBD1 on 5 matching bases. The CDR3 has 17 amino acids. Trimming took off 0 bases at V and 0 bases at J, with 11 bases between the two ends. Germline CDR1 is LGHNA and CDR2 is YSLEER. The CDR3 sequence: CASSQELSTATNEKLFF. The CDR3 DNA is TGCGCCAGCAGCCAAGAGCTATCGACAGCAACTAATGAAAAACTGTTTTTT.

This clonotype was detected many times. CDR3 coding DNA: TGTGCCACCAGGGCGGCGGGAGCCGATACGCAGTATTTT. This codes for CATRAAGADTQYF. The chain couples TRBV24-1 to TRBJ2-3, with 7 bases matching TRBD2. Germline lookup yields CDR1 KGHDR and CDR2 SFDVKD. The V gene end was trimmed by 7 bases and the J gene end by 6 bases; junction bases not matched to a gene: 6. The CDR3 has 13 amino acids.

V is TRBV6-4 and J is TRBJ2-2; the match to TRBD2 covers 9 bases. The germline CDR1 and CDR2 sequences are MRHNA and SNTAGT. V dropped 2 bases and J dropped 6; count of bases not matched to a gene: 4. The CDR3 sequence is 15 residues long. The CDR3 here is CASSDGAGGPGELFF. The CDR3 DNA follows: TGTGCCAGCAGTGACGGAGCGGGAGGTCCCGGGGAGCTGTTTTTT.

This clonotype was counted between two and nine times. The V and J genes are TRBV24-1 and TRBJ2-3, with TRBD1 matching over 10 bases. CDR1 is KGHDR, CDR2 SFDVKD, per germline. The CDR3 totals 15 residues. The CDR3 DNA is TGTGCTACCCAAGCTGGGGACAGGGGATTTGATACGCAGTATTTT. As protein: CATQAGDRGFDTQYF.

This clonotype was seen a single time. The V call is TRBV25-1, the J call TRBJ1-2, with a possible D match to TRBD1 (6 bases). CDR1 is MGHDK and CDR2 is SYGVNS in the germline V gene. The CDR3 length is 15 residues. Trimming removed 4 bases from V and 4 bases from J, with 16 bases in between. In DNA form, the CDR3 reads TGTGCCAGCAGTGGATTTACGGGACATCTCTATGGCTACACCTTC. Amino acids: CASSGFTGHLYGYTF.

This chain connects TRBV6-2 or TRBV6-3 to TRBJ2-4, with TRBD2 as a possible D gene (6 bases). Germline V CDR1 and CDR2: MNHEY, SVGEGT. This CDR3 comprises 13 residues. The germline V and J ends were trimmed by 2 bases and 9 bases, with 11 bases remaining between them. This CDR3 is CASSYGTGSIQYF. The CDR3 DNA sequence: TGTGCCAGCAGTTACGGGACTGGGAGCATTCAGTACTTC.